These T cell receptor beta chains were read from a single sample in a study of blood T cell repertoires in COVID-19. The table came from immunoSEQ multiplex PCR; TCRdb's copy has only in-frame clones and leaves some out. This sample has just under 350,000 clones; almost 90% occur once, and the top ten carry 7.3%. Source material: peripheral blood. The receptors were gathered from a woman aged 70-85 years with COVID-19, enrolled during active disease. Both conserved end residues are part of each CDR3. The order of the fields is J gene, V gene, D gene, clone size, CDR3 protein, CDR3 DNA. D genes are given only for firm matches. Part of the rows lack a size; the others show once, few, many or a class for expanded clones.

>TRBJ2-7|TRBV24-1|NA|NA
CATSDSGRGIYEQYF
TGTGCCACCAGTGATAGTGGCAGGGGTATCTACGAGCAGTACTTC
>TRBJ2-5|TRBV4-3|NA|NA
CASSQGPRHFETQYF
TGCGCCAGCAGCCAAGGCCCGCGACATTTTGAGACCCAGTACTTC
>TRBJ2-3|TRBV9|TRBD1|NA
CASSAWTGGPTDTQYF
TGTGCCAGCAGCGCGTGGACAGGGGGCCCGACAGATACGCAGTATTTT
>TRBJ1-3|TRBV7-6|TRBD1|NA
CASSFGIGQASGNTIYF
TGTGCCAGCAGCTTCGGTATCGGACAGGCTTCTGGAAACACCATATATTTT
>TRBJ1-4|TRBV10-3|NA|NA
CAISEVRGSGLDEKLFF
TGTGCCATCAGTGAAGTAAGAGGTAGCGGGCTTGATGAAAAACTGTTTTTT
>TRBJ1-1|TRBV10-3|TRBD1|once
CAISVEDRGTEAFF
TGTGCCATCAGTGTGGAGGACAGGGGCACTGAAGCTTTCTTT
>TRBJ2-1|TRBV19|NA|NA
CASSRRPIYNEQFF
TGTGCCAGTAGCAGGCGACCAATATACAATGAGCAGTTCTTC
>TRBJ1-4|TRBV30|NA|NA
CAWTLNGGEKLFF
TGTGCCTGGACCCTTAATGGAGGTGAAAAACTGTTTTTT
>TRBJ2-2|TRBV7-9|TRBD1|NA
CASSLASGTGAGELFF
TGTGCCAGCAGCTTAGCGTCGGGGACAGGGGCCGGGGAGCTGTTTTTT
>TRBJ2-1|TRBV10-1|TRBD2|NA
CASSDPSGVQFF
TGCGCCAGCAGTGATCCTAGCGGAGTGCAGTTCTTC
>TRBJ1-1|TRBV28|NA|NA
CASSFSLQAFAFF
TGTGCCAGCAGTTTTTCCTTACAGGCGTTCGCTTTCTTT
>TRBJ1-4|TRBV6-5|NA|NA
CASSSGGRNEKLFF
TGTGCCAGCAGTTCGGGGGGGCGCAATGAAAAACTGTTTTTT
>TRBJ2-1|TRBV10-3|NA|once
CATGMGRDSVNEQFF
TGTGCCACCGGGATGGGCCGGGACTCAGTCAATGAGCAGTTCTTC
>TRBJ2-7|TRBV5-1|NA|NA
CASSLAQQGDEQYF
TGCGCCAGCAGCTTGGCCCAACAGGGCGACGAGCAGTACTTC
>TRBJ2-7|TRBV10-1|NA|few
CASSESGLGLSGEQYF
TGCGCCAGCAGTGAGTCGGGGCTGGGACTCTCGGGCGAGCAGTACTTC
>TRBJ2-2|TRBV7-9|TRBD2|NA
CASSPTSGGRENTGELFF
TGTGCCAGCAGCCCCACTAGCGGGGGGCGAGAGAACACCGGGGAGCTGTTTTTT
>TRBJ2-3|TRBV7-9|TRBD2|NA
CASSLVSSGGTDTQYF
TGTGCCAGCAGCTTAGTGAGTAGCGGGGGTACAGATACGCAGTATTTT
>TRBJ2-5|TRBV11-2|NA|NA
CASSLVGAGETQYF
TGTGCCAGCAGCTTAGTAGGGGCTGGGGAGACCCAGTACTTC
>TRBJ2-7|TRBV12-3/TRBV12-4|NA|NA
CASTPGQAYEQYF
TGTGCCAGCACCCCCGGTCAGGCTTACGAGCAGTACTTC
>TRBJ2-7|TRBV27|NA|NA
CASSLGGGEQYF
TGTGCCAGCAGTTTAGGTGGCGGCGAGCAGTACTTC
>TRBJ1-5|TRBV6-5|TRBD1|NA
CANIFVTGETQPQHF
TGTGCCAACATTTTCGTGACAGGGGAAACTCAGCCCCAGCATTTT
>TRBJ2-2|TRBV28|NA|NA
CASSFWEDTGELFF
TGTGCCAGCAGTTTCTGGGAGGACACCGGGGAGCTGTTTTTT
>TRBJ1-1|TRBV5-4|TRBD1|NA
CASSRRDRNTEAFF
TGTGCCAGCAGCCGCCGGGACAGGAACACTGAAGCTTTCTTT
>TRBJ1-1|TRBV5-1|TRBD1|NA
CASSWTGGGNTEAFF
TGCGCCAGCAGCTGGACAGGGGGCGGGAACACTGAAGCTTTCTTT
>TRBJ2-3|TRBV7-8|NA|NA
CASSARGASTDTQYF
TGTGCCAGCAGCGCTAGGGGTGCTAGCACAGATACGCAGTATTTT
>TRBJ1-2|TRBV5-1|TRBD1|NA
CASSLEPGQGALGYTF
TGCGCCAGCAGTTTAGAACCGGGACAGGGCGCTCTTGGCTACACCTTC